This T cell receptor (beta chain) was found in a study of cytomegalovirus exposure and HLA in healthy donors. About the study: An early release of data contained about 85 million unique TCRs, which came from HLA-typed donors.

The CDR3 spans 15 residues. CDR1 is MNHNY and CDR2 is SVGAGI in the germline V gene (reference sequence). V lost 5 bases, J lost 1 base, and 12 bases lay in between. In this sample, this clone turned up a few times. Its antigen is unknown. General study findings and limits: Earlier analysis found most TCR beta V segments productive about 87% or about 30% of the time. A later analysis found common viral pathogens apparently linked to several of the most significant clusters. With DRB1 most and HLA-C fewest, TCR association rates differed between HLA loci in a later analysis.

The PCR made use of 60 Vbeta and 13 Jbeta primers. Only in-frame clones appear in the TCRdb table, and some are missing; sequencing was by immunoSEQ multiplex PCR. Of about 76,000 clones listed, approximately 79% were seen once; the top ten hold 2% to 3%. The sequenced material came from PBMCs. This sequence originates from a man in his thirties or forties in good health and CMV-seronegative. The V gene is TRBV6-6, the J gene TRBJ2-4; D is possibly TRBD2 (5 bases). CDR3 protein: CASSERALAKNIQYF. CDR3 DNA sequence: TGTGCCAGCAGTGAGAGGGCGTTGGCCAAAAACATTCAGTACTTC.